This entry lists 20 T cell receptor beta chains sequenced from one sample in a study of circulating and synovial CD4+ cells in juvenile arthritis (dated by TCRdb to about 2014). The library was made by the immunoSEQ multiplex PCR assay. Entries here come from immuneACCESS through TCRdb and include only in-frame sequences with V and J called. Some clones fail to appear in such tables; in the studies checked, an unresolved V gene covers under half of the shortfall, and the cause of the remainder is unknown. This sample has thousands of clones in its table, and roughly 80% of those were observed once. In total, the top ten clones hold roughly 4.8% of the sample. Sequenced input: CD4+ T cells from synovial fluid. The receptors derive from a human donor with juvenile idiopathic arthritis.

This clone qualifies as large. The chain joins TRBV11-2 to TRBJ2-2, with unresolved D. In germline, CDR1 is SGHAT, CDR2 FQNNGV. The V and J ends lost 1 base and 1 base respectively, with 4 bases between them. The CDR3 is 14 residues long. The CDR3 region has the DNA TGTGCCAGCAGCTTAGTTCTGAACACCGGGGAGCTGTTTTTT. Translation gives CASSLVLNTGELFF. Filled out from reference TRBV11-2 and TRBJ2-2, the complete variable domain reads EAGVAQSPRYKIIEKRQSVAFWCNPISGHATLYWYQQILGQGPKLLIQFQNNGVVDDSQLPKDRFSAERLKGVDSTLKIQPAKLEDSAVYLCASSLVLNTGELFFGEGSRLTVL.

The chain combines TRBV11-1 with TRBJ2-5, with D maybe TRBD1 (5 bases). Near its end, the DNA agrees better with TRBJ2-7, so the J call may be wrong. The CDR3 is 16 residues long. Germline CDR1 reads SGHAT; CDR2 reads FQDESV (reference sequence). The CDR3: CASSPRESRVSYEQYF. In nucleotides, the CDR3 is TGTGCCAGCAGCCCACGAGAAAGCAGGGTTTCCTACGAGCAGTACTTC.

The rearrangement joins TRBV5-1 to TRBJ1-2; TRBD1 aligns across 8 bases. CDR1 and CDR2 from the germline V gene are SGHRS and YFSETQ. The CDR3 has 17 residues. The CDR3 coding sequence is TGCACTAGCAGCTTGGGGCAGGGGGCCATCATTAACTATGGCTACACCTTC. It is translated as CTSSLGQGAIINYGYTF.

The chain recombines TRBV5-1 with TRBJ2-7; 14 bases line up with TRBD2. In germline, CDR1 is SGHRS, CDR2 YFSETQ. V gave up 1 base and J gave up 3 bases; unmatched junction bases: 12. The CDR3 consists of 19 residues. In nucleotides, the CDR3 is TGCGCCAGCAGCTTGTCGACTAGCGGGAGGGTAACTTTGGTCTACGAGCAGTACTTC. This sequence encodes CASSLSTSGRVTLVYEQYF.

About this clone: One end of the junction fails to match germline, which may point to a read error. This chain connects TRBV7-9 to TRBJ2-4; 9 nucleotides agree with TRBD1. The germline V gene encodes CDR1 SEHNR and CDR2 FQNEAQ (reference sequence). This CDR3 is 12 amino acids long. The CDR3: CASSLNTDRGSF. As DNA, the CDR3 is TGTGCCAGCAGCCTGAATACGGACAGGGGTAGCTTC.

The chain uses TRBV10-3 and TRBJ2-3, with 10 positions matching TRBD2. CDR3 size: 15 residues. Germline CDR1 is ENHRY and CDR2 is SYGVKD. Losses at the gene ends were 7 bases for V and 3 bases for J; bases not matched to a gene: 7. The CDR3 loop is CAITGSGGQTDTQYF. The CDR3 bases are TGTGCCATCACTGGTAGCGGGGGGCAGACAGATACGCAGTATTTT.

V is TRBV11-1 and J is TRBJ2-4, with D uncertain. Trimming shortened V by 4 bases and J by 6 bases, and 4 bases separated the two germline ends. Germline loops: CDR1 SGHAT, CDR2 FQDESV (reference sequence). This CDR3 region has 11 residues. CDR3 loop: CASSSGNIQYF. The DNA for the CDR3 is TGTGCCAGCAGCTCCGGAAACATTCAGTACTTC. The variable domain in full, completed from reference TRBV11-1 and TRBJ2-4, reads EAEVAQSPRYKITEKSQAVAFWCDPISGHATLYWYRQILGQGPELLVQFQDESVVDDSQLPKDRFSAERLKGVDSTLKIQPAELGDSAMYLCASSSGNIQYFGAGTRLSVL.

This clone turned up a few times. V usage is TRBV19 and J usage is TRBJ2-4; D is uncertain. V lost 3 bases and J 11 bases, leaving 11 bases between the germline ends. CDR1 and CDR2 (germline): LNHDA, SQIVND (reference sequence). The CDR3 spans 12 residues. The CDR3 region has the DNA TGTGCCAGTAGTATCATCCCAAGCGTTCAGTACTTC. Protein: CASSIIPSVQYF.

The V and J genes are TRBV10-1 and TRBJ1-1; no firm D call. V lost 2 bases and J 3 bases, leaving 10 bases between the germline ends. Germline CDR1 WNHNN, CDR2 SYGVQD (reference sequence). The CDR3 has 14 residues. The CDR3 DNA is TGCGCCAGCAGTGAGCACAGATCTGACACTGAAGCTTTCTTT. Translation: CASSEHRSDTEAFF.

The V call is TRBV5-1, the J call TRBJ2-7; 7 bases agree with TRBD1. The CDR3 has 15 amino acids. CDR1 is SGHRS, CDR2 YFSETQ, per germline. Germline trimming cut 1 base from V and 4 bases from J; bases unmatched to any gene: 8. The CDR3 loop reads CASSLTRDRIYEQYF. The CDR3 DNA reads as TGCGCCAGCAGCTTGACCCGGGACAGAATATACGAGCAGTACTTC.

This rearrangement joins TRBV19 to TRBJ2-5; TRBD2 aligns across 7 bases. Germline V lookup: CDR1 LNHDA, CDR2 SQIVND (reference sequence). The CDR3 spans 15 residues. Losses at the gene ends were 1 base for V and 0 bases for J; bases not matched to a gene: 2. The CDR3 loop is CASSIASGNQETQYF. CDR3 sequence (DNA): TGTGCCAGTAGTATAGCTAGCGGCAACCAAGAGACCCAGTACTTC.

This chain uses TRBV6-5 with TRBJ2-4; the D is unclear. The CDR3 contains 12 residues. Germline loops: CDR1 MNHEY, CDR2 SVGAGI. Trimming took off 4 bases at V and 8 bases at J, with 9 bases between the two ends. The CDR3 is CASSSGLDIQYF. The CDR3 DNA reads TGTGCCAGCAGTTCCGGTCTAGACATTCAGTACTTC.

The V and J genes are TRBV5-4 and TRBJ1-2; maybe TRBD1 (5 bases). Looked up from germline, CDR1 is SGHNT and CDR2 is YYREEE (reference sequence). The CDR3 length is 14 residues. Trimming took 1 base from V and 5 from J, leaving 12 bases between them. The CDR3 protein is CASSLKGISYGYTF. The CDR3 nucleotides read TGTGCCAGCAGCTTGAAGGGGATTTCATATGGCTACACCTTC.

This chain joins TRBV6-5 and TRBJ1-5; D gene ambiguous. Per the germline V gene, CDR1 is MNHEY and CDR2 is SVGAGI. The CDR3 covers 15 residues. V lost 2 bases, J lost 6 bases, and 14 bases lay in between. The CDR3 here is CASSYDRQATQPQHF. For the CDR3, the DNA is TGTGCCAGCAGTTACGATCGGCAGGCCACTCAGCCCCAGCATTTT.

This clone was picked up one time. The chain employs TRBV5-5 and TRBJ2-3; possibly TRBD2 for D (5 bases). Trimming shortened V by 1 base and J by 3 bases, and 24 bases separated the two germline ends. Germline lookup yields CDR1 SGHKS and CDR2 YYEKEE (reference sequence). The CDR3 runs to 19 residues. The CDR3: CASSLRLSRYWETTDTQYF. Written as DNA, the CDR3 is TGTGCCAGCAGCTTGCGATTAAGTCGGTATTGGGAGACGACAGATACGCAGTATTTT.

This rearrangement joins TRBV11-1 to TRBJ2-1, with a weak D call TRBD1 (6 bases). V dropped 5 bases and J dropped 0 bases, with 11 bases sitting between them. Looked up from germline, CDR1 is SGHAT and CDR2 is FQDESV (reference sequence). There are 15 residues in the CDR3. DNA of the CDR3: TGTGCCAGCAGCAGTACAGGGAGCTCCTACAATGAGCAGTTCTTC. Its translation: CASSSTGSSYNEQFF.

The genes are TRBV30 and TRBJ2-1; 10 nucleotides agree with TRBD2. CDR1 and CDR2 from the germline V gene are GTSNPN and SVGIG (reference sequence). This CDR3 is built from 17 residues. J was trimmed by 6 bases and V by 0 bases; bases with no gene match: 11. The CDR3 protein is CAWSVDRLAGVGNEQFF. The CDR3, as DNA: TGTGCCTGGAGTGTCGACCGCCTAGCGGGAGTTGGCAATGAGCAGTTCTTC. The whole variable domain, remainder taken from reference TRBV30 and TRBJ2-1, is SQTIHQWPATLVQPVGSPLSLECTVEGTSNPNLYWYRQAAGRGLQLLFYSVGIGQISSEVPQNLSASRPQDRQFILSSKKLLLSDSGFYLCAWSVDRLAGVGNEQFFGPGTRLTVL.

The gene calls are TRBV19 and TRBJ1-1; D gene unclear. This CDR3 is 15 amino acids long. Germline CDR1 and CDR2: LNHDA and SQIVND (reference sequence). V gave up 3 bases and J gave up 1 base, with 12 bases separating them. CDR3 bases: TGTGCCAGTAGTATTTATCGTGAGGGGAACACTGAAGCTTTCTTT. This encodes CASSIYREGNTEAFF.

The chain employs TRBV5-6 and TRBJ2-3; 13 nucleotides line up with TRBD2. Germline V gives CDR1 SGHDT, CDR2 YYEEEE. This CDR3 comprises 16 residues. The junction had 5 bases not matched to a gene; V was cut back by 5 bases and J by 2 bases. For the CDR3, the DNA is TGTGCCAGCAGTAAACTAGCGGGGGGGTTCACAGATACGCAGTATTTT. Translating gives CASSKLAGGFTDTQYF.

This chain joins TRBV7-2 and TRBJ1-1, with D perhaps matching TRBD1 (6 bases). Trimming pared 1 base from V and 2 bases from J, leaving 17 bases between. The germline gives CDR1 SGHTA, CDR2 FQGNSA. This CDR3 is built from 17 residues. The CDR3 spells CASSLVGLGALNTEAFF. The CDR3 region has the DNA TGTGCCAGCAGCTTAGTAGGGTTGGGGGCGCTTAACACTGAAGCTTTCTTT.